The rows below give T cell receptor beta chains drawn from one sample of a study of Graves' ophthalmopathy and Graves' hyperthyroidism. TCRdb reanalysed the multiplex PCR reads using MiXCR and keeps one entry per CDR3 protein. The sample contains more than 1,000,000 distinct CDR3 sequences, about 35% of which appear only once. The material sequenced was peripheral blood or thyroid tissue (not recorded which). The receptors come from an adult man with Graves' hyperthyroidism. Each CDR3 is given with its conserved first and last residue. The D gene is left open where the match is weak. Part of the rows lack a size; the others show once, few, many or a class for expanded clones.

J: TRBJ1-6
size: many
D: TRBD1
V: TRBV4-2
DNA: TGTGCCAGCAGCCAAGAAGGACAGGGATATTCACCCCTCCACTTT
CDR3: CASSQEGQGYSPLHF

J: TRBJ2-5
size: -
D: -
V: TRBV29-1
DNA: TGCAGCGTTGGATACGGGTCCGATCAGCCCCAGTACTTC
CDR3: CSVGYGSDQPQYF

J: TRBJ1-1
size: many
D: TRBD1
V: TRBV19
DNA: TGTGCCAGCAGAACAGGGGTCGGAAACACTGAAGCTTTCTTT
CDR3: CASRTGVGNTEAFF

J: TRBJ1-5
size: -
D: -
V: TRBV10-2
DNA: TGCGCCAGCAGTGAGTCGGGGGGGGCTCATCAGCCCCAGCATTTT
CDR3: CASSESGGAHQPQHF

J: TRBJ1-1
size: -
D: -
V: TRBV5-4
DNA: TGTGCCAGCACCATGGACCAGGGGAGGCCTGTGATGAACACTGAAGCTTTCTTT
CDR3: CASTMDQGRPVMNTEAFF

J: TRBJ2-5
size: few
D: -
V: TRBV5-1
DNA: TGCGCCAGCAGCCAGGGGCCGATGGGGAAAGAGACCCAGTACTTC
CDR3: CASSQGPMGKETQYF

J: TRBJ2-2
size: few
D: -
V: TRBV7-2
DNA: TGTGCCAGCAGCTGGGAAGGGTTGGTCACCGGGGAGCTGTTTTTT
CDR3: CASSWEGLVTGELFF

J: TRBJ1-2
size: -
D: -
V: TRBV12-3/TRBV12-4
DNA: TGTGCCAGCAGTCCCAGGGCGAGCGGCTACACCTTC
CDR3: CASSPRASGYTF

J: TRBJ1-6
size: few
D: TRBD1
V: TRBV30
DNA: TGTGCCTGGAGTGGGACAGGGGTCTCACCCCTCCACTTT
CDR3: CAWSGTGVSPLHF

J: TRBJ2-5
size: few
D: -
V: TRBV4-2
DNA: TGTGCCAGCAGACAGAGGGATCAAGAGACCCAGTACTTC
CDR3: CASRQRDQETQYF

J: TRBJ2-6
size: many
D: TRBD2
V: TRBV29-1
DNA: TGCAGCGTCTACGGACTAGCGGGAGGAGCTGCTGGGGCCAACGTCCTGACTTTC
CDR3: CSVYGLAGGAAGANVLTF

J: TRBJ2-2
size: -
D: TRBD1
V: TRBV29-1
DNA: TGCAGCGGCCAGGGACAGACGAATCGGGAGCTGTTTTTT
CDR3: CSGQGQTNRELFF

J: TRBJ2-5
size: many
D: -
V: TRBV19
DNA: TGTGCCAGTATGTTGGGGACCACTTATTACTTC
CDR3: CASMLGTTYYF

J: TRBJ2-7
size: few
D: -
V: TRBV10-3
DNA: TGTGCCATCGCACTAAAACTCCACGAGCAGTACTTC
CDR3: CAIALKLHEQYF